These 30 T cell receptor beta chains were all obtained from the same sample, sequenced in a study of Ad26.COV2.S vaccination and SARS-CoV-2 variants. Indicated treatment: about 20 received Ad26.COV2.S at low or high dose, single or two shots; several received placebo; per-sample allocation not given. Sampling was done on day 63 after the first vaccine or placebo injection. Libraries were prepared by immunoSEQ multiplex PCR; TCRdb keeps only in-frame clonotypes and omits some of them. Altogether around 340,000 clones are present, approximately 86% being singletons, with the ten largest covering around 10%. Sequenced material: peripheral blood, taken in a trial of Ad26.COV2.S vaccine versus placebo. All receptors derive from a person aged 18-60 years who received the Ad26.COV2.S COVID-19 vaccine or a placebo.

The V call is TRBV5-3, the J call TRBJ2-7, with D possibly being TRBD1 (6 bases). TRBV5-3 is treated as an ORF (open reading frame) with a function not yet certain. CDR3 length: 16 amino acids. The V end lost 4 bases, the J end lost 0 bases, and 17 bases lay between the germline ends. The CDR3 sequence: CARSTAGTRHSYEQYF. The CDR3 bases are TGTGCCAGAAGCACAGCCGGGACACGGCACTCCTACGAGCAGTACTTC.

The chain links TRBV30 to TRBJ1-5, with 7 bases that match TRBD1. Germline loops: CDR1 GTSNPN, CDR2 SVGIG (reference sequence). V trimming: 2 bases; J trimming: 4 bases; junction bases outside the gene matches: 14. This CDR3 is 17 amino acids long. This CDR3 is CAWSRDRGRYSNQPQHF. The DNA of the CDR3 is TGTGCCTGGAGTCGGGACAGAGGGCGATATAGTAATCAGCCCCAGCATTTT.

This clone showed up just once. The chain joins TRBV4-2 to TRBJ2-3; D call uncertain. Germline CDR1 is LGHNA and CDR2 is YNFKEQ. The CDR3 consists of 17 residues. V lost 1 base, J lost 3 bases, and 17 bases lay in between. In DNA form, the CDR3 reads TGTGCCAGCAGCCAAGCTCCCCTGACCGCAGCTACAGATACGCAGTATTTT. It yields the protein CASSQAPLTAATDTQYF.

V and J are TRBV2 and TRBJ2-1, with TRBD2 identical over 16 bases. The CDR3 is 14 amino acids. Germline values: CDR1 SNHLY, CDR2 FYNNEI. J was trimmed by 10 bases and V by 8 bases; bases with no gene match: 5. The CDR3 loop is CASCPGLAGGEQFF. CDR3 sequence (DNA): TGTGCCAGCTGTCCGGGACTAGCGGGAGGGGAGCAGTTCTTC.

The CDR3 region is CASSLVQGNQPQHF. CDR3 bases: TGCGCCAGCAGCCTCGTCCAGGGGAATCAGCCCCAGCATTTT. The J gene is TRBJ1-5, the V gene TRBV4-1; perhaps TRBD1 as D (6 bases). Looked up from germline, CDR1 is MGHRA and CDR2 is YSYEKL. The CDR3 covers 14 residues. V lost 4 bases, J lost 4 bases, and 11 bases lay in between.

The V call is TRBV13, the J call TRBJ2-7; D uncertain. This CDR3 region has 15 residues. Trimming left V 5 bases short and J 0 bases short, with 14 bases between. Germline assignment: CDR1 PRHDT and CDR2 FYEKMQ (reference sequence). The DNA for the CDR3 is TGTGCCAGCAGCCCGGCAGCGCCGAGCTCCTACGAGCAGTACTTC. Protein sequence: CASSPAAPSSYEQYF.

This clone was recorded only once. The DNA of the CDR3 is TGTGCCAGTAAGCTTTCAGGGGGCGCGTACAATGAGCAGTTCTTC. Residues: CASKLSGGAYNEQFF. The chain links TRBV19 to TRBJ2-1; TRBD1 agrees at 8 bases. The CDR3 has 15 amino acids. V lost 7 bases and J lost 4; bases outside the gene matches: 9. Germline CDR1 and CDR2: LNHDA and SQIVND (reference sequence).

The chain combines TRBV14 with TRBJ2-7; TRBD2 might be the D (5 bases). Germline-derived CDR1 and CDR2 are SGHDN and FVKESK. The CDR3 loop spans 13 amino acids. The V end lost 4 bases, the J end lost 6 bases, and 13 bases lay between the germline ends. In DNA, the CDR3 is TGTGCCAGCAGCCTTATTAGTGAGGGCGAGCAGTACTTC. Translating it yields CASSLISEGEQYF.

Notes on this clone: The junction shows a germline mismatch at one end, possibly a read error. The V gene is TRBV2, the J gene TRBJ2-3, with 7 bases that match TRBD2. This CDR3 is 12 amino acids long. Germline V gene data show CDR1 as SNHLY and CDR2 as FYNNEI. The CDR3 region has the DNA TGTGCCAGCAAGGGTGATAGCGGGCCCGCGGGGTTT. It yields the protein CASKGDSGPAGF.

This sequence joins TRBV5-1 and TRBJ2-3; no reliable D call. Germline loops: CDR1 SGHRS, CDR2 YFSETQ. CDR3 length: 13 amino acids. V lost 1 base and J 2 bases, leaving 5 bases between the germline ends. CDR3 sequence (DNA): TGCGCCAGCAGCTTGTCTGTCACAGATACGCAGTATTTT. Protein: CASSLSVTDTQYF.

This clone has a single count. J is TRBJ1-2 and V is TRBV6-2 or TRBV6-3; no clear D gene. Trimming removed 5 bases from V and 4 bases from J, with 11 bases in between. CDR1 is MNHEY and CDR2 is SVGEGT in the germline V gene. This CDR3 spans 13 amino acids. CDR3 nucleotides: TGTGCCAGCAGTCGTACAGAGGCCTATGGCTACACCTTC. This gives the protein CASSRTEAYGYTF.

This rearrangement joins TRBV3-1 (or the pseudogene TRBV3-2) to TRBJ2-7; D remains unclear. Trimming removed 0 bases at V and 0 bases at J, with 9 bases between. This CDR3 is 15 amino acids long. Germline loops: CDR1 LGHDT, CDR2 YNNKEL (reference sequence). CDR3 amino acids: CASSQEWKSSYEQYF. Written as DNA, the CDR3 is TGTGCCAGCAGCCAAGAATGGAAAAGCTCCTACGAGCAGTACTTC.

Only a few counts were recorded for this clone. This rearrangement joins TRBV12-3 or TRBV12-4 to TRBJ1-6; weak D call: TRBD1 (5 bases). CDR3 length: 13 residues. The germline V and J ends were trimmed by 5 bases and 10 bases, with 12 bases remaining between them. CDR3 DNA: TGTGCCAGCAGTACTCGACAGAACTCACCCCTCCACTTT. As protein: CASSTRQNSPLHF.

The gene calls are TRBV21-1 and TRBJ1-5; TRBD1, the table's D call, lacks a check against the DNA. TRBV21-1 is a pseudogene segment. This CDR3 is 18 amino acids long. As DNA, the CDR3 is TGTGCCAGCAGCAAATTTGGACACCTAATAAGGGACAATCAGCCCCAGCATTTT. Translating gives CASSKFGHLIRDNQPQHF.

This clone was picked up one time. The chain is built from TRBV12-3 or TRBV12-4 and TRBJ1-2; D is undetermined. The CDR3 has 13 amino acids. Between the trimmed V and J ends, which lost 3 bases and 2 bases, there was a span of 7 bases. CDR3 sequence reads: CASSLVQNYGYTF. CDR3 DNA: TGTGCCAGCAGTTTGGTACAGAACTATGGCTACACCTTC.

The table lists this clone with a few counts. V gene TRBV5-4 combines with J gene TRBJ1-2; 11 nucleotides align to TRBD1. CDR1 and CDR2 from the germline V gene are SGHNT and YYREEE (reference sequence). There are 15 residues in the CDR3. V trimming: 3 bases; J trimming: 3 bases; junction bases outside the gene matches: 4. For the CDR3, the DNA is TGTGCCAGCAGCTCGGGACAGGGGGGAGACTATGGCTACACCTTC. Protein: CASSSGQGGDYGYTF.

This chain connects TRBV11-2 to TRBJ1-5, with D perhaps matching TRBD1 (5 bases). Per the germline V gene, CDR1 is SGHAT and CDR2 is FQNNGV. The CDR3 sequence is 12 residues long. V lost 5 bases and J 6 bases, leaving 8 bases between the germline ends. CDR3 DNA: TGTGCCAGCAGCCCGGGGGGTCAGCCCCAGCATTTT. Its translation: CASSPGGQPQHF.

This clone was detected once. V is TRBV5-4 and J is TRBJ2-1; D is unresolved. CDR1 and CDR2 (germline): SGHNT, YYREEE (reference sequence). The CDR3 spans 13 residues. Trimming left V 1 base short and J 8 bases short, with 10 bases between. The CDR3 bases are TGTGCCAGCAGCTTGATCATCGAAGATGAGCAGTTCTTC. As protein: CASSLIIEDEQFF.

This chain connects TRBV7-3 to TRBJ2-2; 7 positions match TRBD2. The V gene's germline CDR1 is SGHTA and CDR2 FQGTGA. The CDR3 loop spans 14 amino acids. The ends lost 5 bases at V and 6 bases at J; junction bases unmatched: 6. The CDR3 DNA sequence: TGTGCCAGCAGCCCGCTAGCGGTGGCCGGGGAGCTGTTTTTT. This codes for CASSPLAVAGELFF.

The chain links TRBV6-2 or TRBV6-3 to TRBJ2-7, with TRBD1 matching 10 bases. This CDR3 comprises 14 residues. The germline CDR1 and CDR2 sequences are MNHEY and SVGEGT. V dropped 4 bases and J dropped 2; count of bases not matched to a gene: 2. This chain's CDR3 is CASSLTGGTYEQYF. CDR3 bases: TGTGCCAGCAGTTTGACAGGGGGCACCTACGAGCAGTACTTC.

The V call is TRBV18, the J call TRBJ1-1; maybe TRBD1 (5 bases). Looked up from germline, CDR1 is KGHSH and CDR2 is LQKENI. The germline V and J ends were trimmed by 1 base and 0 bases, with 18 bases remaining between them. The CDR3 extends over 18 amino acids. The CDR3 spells CASSPLAGTVLMNTEAFF. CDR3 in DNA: TGTGCCAGCTCACCACTGGCCGGGACGGTGCTCATGAACACTGAAGCTTTCTTT.

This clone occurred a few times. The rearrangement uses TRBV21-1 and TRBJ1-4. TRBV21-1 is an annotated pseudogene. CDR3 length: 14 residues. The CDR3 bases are TGTGCCAGCAGCAAAATCGGGGTATCTGAAAAACTGTTTTTT. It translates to CASSKIGVSEKLFF.

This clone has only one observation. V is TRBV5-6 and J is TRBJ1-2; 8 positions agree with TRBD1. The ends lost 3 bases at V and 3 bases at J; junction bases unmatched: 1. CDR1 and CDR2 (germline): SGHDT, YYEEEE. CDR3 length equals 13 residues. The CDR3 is CASSWGQDYGYTF. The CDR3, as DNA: TGTGCCAGCAGCTGGGGACAGGACTATGGCTACACCTTC.

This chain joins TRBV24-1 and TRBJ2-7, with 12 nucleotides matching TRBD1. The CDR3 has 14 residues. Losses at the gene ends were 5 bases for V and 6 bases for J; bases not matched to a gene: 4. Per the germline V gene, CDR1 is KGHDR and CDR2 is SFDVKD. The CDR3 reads CATSAGQGACEQYF. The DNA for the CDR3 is TGTGCCACCAGTGCGGGACAGGGGGCATGCGAGCAGTACTTC.

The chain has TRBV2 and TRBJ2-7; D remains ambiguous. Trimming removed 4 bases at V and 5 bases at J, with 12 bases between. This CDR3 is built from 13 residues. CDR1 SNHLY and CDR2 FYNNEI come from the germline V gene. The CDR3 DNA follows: TGTGCCAGCAGTGCGGCCTTACTCGACGAGCAGTACTTC. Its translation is CASSAALLDEQYF.

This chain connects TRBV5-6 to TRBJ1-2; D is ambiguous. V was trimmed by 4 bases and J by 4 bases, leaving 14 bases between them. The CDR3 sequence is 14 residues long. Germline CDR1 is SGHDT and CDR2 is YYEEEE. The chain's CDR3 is CASSPDLGSYGYTF. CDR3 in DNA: TGTGCCAGCAGCCCGGACTTAGGAAGCTATGGCTACACCTTC.

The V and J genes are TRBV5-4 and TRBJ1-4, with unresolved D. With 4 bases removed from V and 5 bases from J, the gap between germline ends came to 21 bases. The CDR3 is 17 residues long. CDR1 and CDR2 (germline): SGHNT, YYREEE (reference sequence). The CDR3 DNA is TGTGCCAGCAGCGCTTCCGGGAGTAGCCTTCCCAATGAAAAACTGTTTTTT. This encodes CASSASGSSLPNEKLFF.

The CDR3 sequence: CATSDQDTEAFF. The DNA for the CDR3 is TGTGCCACCAGTGATCAGGACACTGAAGCTTTCTTT. The gene calls are TRBV24-1 and TRBJ1-1; no clear D. CDR3 length equals 12 residues. Trimming took 3 bases from V and 3 from J, leaving 4 bases between them. Germline-derived CDR1 and CDR2 are KGHDR and SFDVKD.

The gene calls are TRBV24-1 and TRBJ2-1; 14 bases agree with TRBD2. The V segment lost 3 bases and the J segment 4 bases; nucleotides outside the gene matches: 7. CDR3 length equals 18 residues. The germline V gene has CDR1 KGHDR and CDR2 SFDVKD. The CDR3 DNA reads TGTGCCACCAGTGATCCGGGGACTAGCGGGAGATCATACAATGAGCAGTTCTTC. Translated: CATSDPGTSGRSYNEQFF.

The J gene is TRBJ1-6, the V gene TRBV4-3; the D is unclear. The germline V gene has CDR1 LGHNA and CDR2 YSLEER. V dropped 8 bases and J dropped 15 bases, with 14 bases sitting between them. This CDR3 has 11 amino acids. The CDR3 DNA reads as TGCGCCAGCGGCGCGGTGGGCAACCTCCACTTT. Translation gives CASGAVGNLHF.